These T cell receptor beta chains were read from a single sample in a study of T cells in Graves' hyperthyroidism and ophthalmopathy. MiXCR, run by TCRdb on the multiplex PCR reads, gives a single entry per CDR3 protein. The sample lists some 600,000 distinct CDR3 sequences, approximately 15% occurring once. Sequencing was performed on blood. All receptors come from a woman in her twenties or thirties with Graves' hyperthyroidism that later progressed to Graves' ophthalmopathy. Each CDR3 is given with its conserved first and last residue. The order of the fields is V gene, J gene, clone size, D gene, CDR3 protein, CDR3 DNA. The D gene is left open where the match is weak. A clone size is listed for some rows: how often the clone was seen (once, few, many), or a class if it is expanded.

>TRBV27|TRBJ1-1|many|-
CASSPVGTANTEAFF
TGTGCCAGCAGTCCTGTCGGGACGGCGAACACTGAAGCTTTCTTT
>TRBV7-2|TRBJ1-4|few|-
CASSPSTSLNEKLFF
TGTGCCAGCAGCCCATCCACGAGCCTTAATGAAAAACTGTTTTTT
>TRBV29-1|TRBJ1-1|few|TRBD1
CSVDVFQGGTEAFF
TGCAGCGTTGACGTATTTCAGGGGGGGACTGAAGCTTTCTTT
>TRBV20-1|TRBJ1-2|few|TRBD1
CSANGQGPSIYGYTF
TGCAGTGCCAACGGACAGGGACCGTCTATCTATGGCTACACCTTC
>TRBV6-1|TRBJ1-1|-|-
CASSPAGKATTEAFF
TGTGCCAGCAGTCCCGCCGGGAAAGCGACCACTGAAGCTTTCTTT
>TRBV7-9|TRBJ2-7|many|-
CASSPRGGHEQYF
TGTGCCAGCAGCCCTCGGGGCGGCCACGAGCAGTACTTC
>TRBV19|TRBJ1-6|-|TRBD1
CASSDRGNSPLHF
TGTGCCAGTAGTGACAGGGGCAATTCACCCCTCCACTTT
>TRBV5-1|TRBJ2-7|-|-
CASLPGVGSYEQYF
TGCGCCAGCCTCCCGGGGGTCGGCTCCTACGAGCAGTACTTC
>TRBV7-2|TRBJ2-1|many|-
CASSSRRGRRNNEQFF
TGTGCCAGCAGCTCCCGCAGGGGGAGGAGGAACAATGAGCAGTTCTTC
>TRBV6-1|TRBJ2-2|many|-
CASSREATGELFF
TGTGCCAGCAGTCGTGAGGCCACCGGGGAGCTGTTTTTT
>TRBV13|TRBJ1-1|many|-
CASSLSGQGTEAFF
TGTGCCAGCAGCTTATCGGGGCAGGGCACTGAAGCTTTCTTT
>TRBV28|TRBJ2-1|many|-
CASSGGIAEFYNEQFF
TGTGCCAGCAGTGGCGGGATAGCGGAATTTTACAATGAGCAGTTCTTC
>TRBV14|TRBJ2-3|many|-
CASSPWGSLTDTQYF
TGTGCCAGCAGCCCCTGGGGAAGTCTCACAGATACGCAGTATTTT
>TRBV30|TRBJ1-5|few|TRBD1
CAWRANRGPGSNQPQHF
TGTGCCTGGAGGGCAAACAGGGGGCCAGGCAGCAATCAGCCCCAGCATTTT
>TRBV30|TRBJ2-3|few|-
CAWSTGRNPDTQYF
TGTGCCTGGAGTACGGGGCGGAACCCAGATACGCAGTATTTT
>TRBV28|TRBJ1-1|many|-
CASSFYQGGMNTEAFF
TGTGCCAGCAGTTTTTACCAGGGCGGAATGAACACTGAAGCTTTCTTT
>TRBV3-1|TRBJ1-2|many|TRBD1
CASSPPGGWGWGYTF
TGTGCCAGCAGCCCTCCAGGGGGGTGGGGCTGGGGCTACACCTTC
>TRBV6-1|TRBJ2-1|-|-
CASSVWGNEQFF
TGTGCCAGCAGTGTATGGGGCAATGAGCAGTTCTTC